This passage covers 9 T cell receptor beta chains from one sample sequenced in a study of cytomegalovirus exposure and HLA in healthy donors. It was with 60 Vbeta and 13 Jbeta primers that the PCR ran. Clones were sequenced by immunoSEQ multiplex PCR, and TCRdb holds only the in-frame ones, with some missing. The sample includes tens of thousands of clones, 60% to 80% of them seen just once. Sequenced: PBMCs. Every receptor here comes from a woman between 35 and 50 years old in good health and CMV-seropositive.

This clone was counted a few times. This chain joins TRBV2 and TRBJ1-2; D might be TRBD1 (5 bases). The CDR3 has 11 residues. Looked up from germline, CDR1 is SNHLY and CDR2 is FYNNEI. Trimming cost V 8 bases and J 8 bases, with 12 bases left between them. The CDR3 DNA reads as TGTGCCAGCGGGGGGGACCGCGGCTACACCTTC. It translates to CASGGDRGYTF.

This clone was seen a few times. This sequence joins TRBV5-1 and TRBJ2-1; a possible D gene is TRBD2 (6 bases). Germline V gene lookup returns CDR1 SGHRS and CDR2 YFSETQ. Trimming shortened V by 5 bases and J by 7 bases, and 10 bases separated the two germline ends. The CDR3 length is 12 residues. The CDR3: CASSKSGNEQFF. CDR3 in DNA: TGCGCCAGCAGTAAAAGCGGGAATGAGCAGTTCTTC.

The chain has TRBV19 and TRBJ2-7; TRBD1 agrees at 9 bases. The CDR3 runs 16 residues. Germline assignment: CDR1 LNHDA and CDR2 SQIVND (reference sequence). The trim removed 3 bases at V and 7 bases at J, leaving 13 bases unmatched. The CDR3 sequence is CASSIISGTGYGEQYF. As DNA, the CDR3 is TGTGCCAGTAGTATTATTTCTGGGACAGGGTATGGGGAGCAGTACTTC.

This sequence joins TRBV5-1 and TRBJ2-1, with 12 bases fitting TRBD2. Germline CDR1 is SGHRS and CDR2 is YFSETQ. CDR3 size: 18 residues. Losses at the gene ends were 4 bases for V and 5 bases for J; bases not matched to a gene: 13. CDR3 in amino acids: CASSGPGLAGEEHNEQFF. The CDR3 coding sequence is TGCGCCAGCAGCGGACCGGGACTAGCGGGTGAAGAGCACAATGAGCAGTTCTTC.

V is TRBV2 and J is TRBJ1-1; 7 positions agree with TRBD1. The CDR3 length is 16 residues. Germline V CDR1 and CDR2: SNHLY, FYNNEI. With V trimmed by 6 bases and J by 1 base, 11 bases remained unmatched. The DNA of the CDR3 is TGTGCCAGCAGGCCTAGTTTGGCAGGGGGGAACACTGAAGCTTTCTTT. This translates into CASRPSLAGGNTEAFF.

V and J are TRBV5-1 and TRBJ1-5; no clear D gene. There are 16 residues in the CDR3. V shed 4 bases and J shed 0 bases, with 14 bases lying between them. CDR1 and CDR2 (germline): SGHRS, YFSETQ. The CDR3 DNA reads TGCGCCAGCAGCGTGGATGGAGACTATAGCAATCAGCCCCAGCATTTT. Protein product: CASSVDGDYSNQPQHF.

The chain joins TRBV11-1 to TRBJ2-1; 8 bases match TRBD1. J was trimmed by 3 bases and V by 4 bases; bases with no gene match: 2. The CDR3 is made up of 14 amino acids. Germline CDR1 reads SGHAT; CDR2 reads FQDESV (reference sequence). The CDR3 DNA reads as TGTGCCAGCAGCTCCACAGGGGGCTACAATGAGCAGTTCTTC. Translated: CASSSTGGYNEQFF.

This clone appeared once. The chain uses TRBV9 and TRBJ1-3, with D tentatively TRBD1 (5 bases). The CDR3 runs 12 residues. Germline values: CDR1 SGDLS, CDR2 YYNGEE. Trimming pared 4 bases from V and 4 bases from J, leaving 6 bases between. The CDR3 protein is CASSPGGNTIYF. In nucleotides, the CDR3 is TGTGCCAGCAGCCCAGGGGGAAACACCATATATTTT.

The chain combines TRBV6-1 with TRBJ2-5; 7 bases match TRBD2. Matching the DNA end better, TRBJ2-7 makes the J call doubtful. Per the germline V gene, CDR1 is MNHNS and CDR2 is SASEGT. This CDR3 region has 15 residues. CDR3 sequence reads: CASSVLLADTYEQYF. The CDR3 DNA follows: TGTGCCAGCAGTGTCCTGCTAGCGGATACCTACGAGCAGTACTTC.